This TCR beta chain was identified during a study of T cell responses to AZD1222 COVID-19 vaccine. Findings and limits, study-wide: Among those given AZD1222, only five to seven were seropositive at baseline. Clonal diversity may have been underestimated in mostly white British donors. The CD4 TCRs associated with vaccination extended across spike and predominated at 160-218 and 743-854.

Details on this clone: The target antigen is unknown.

Here immunoSEQ multiplex PCR was the method, and the copy in TCRdb shows in-frame clones only, minus some. Of about 99,000 clones listed, more than 75% were seen once; the top ten hold 3% to 4%. Germline V gene sequence: CDR1 LGHDT, CDR2 YNNKEL (reference sequence). The CDR3 loop spans 15 amino acids. Trimming pared 2 bases from V and 9 bases from J, leaving 19 bases between. V gene TRBV3-1 (or the pseudogene TRBV3-2) combines with J gene TRBJ2-5, with a weak D call TRBD1 (5 bases). The receptor comes from an adult who received the MenACWY meningococcal vaccine as a control. Specimen: peripheral blood, collected 28 days after the second dose of the MenACWY control vaccine. The CDR3 coding sequence is TGTGCCAGCAGCCAACCGGGTCAGGGTATTAACTCCCAGTACTTC. This translates into CASSQPGQGINSQYF.